This TCR beta chain was sequenced for a study of identical twins. General study points: Abundant cord blood beta clonotypes carried fewer insertions; memory repertoires showed none. For zero-insertion analyses, partial confounding could come from invariant MAIT and iNKT cells. Alpha sequences that were out-of-frame and twin-shared showed an excess of low generation probability.

TCRdb processed the 5' RACE reads anew with MiXCR; each CDR3 protein has one entry. Seen here are approximately 1.8 million distinct CDR3 sequences, under 35% observed once, and the top ten hold around 0.3%. This clonotype has only one observation. What it recognizes is unknown. Sequencing was performed on cord blood. This TCR came from a newborn girl in good health.

CDR3 residues: CASSQAGTSNEKLFF. The DNA of the CDR3 is TGTGCCAGCAGCCAAGCCGGGACTTCGAATGAAAAACTGTTTTTT. V and J are TRBV3-1 and TRBJ1-4, with a possible D match to TRBD1 (5 bases). Trimming removed 1 base at V and 5 bases at J, with 11 bases between. This CDR3 comprises 15 residues. Germline loops: CDR1 LGHDT, CDR2 YNNKEL (reference sequence).